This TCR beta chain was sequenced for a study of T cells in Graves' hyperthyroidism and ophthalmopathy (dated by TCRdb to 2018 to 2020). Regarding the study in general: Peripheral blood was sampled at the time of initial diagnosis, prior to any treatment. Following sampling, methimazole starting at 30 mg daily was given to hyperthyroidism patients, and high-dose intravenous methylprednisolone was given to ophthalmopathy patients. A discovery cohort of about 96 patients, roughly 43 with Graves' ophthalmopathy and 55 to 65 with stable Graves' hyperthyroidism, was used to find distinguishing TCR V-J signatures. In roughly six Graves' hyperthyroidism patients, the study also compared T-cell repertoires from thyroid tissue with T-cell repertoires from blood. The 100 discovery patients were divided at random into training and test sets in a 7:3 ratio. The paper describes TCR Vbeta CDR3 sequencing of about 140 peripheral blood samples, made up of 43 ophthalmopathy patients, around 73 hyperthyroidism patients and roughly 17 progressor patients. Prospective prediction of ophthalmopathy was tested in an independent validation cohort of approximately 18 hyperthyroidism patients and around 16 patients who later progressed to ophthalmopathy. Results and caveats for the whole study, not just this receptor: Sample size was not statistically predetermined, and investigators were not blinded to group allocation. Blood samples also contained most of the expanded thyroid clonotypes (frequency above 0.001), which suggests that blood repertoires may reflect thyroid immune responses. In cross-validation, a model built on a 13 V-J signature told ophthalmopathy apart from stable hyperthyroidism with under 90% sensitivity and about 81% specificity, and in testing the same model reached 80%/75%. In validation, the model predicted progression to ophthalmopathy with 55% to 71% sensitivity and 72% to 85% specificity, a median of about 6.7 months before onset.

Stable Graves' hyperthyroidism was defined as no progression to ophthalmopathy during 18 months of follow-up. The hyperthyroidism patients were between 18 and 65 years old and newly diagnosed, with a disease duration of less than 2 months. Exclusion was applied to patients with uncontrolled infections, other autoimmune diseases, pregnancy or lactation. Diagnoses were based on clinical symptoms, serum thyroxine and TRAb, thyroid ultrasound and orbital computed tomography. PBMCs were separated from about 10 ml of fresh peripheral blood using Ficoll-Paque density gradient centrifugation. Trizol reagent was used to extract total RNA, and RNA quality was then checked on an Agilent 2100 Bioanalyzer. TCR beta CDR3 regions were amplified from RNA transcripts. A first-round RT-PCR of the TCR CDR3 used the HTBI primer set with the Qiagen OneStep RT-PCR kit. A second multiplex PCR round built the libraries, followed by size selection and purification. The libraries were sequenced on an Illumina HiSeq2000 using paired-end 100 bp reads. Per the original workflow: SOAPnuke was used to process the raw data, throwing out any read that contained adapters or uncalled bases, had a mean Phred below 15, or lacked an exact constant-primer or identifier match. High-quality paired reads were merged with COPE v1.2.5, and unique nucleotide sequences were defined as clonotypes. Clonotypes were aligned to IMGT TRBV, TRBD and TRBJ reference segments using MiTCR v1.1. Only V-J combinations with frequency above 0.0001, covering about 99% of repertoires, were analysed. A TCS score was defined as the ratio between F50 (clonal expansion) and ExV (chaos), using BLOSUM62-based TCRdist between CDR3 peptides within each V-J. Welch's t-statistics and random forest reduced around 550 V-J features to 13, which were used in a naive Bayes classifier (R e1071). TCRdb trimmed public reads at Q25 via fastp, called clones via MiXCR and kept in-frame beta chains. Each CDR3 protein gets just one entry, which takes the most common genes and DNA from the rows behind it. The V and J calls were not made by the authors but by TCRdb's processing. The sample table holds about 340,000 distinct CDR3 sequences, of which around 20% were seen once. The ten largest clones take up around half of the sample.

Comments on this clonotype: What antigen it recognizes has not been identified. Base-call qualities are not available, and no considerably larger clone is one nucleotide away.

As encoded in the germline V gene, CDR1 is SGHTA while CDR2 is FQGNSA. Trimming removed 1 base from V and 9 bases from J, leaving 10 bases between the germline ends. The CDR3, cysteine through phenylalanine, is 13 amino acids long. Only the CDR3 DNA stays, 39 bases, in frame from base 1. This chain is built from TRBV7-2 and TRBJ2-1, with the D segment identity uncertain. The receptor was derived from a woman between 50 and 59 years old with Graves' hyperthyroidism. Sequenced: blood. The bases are TGTGCCAGCAGCTTAGAATCTTTGGGTGAGCAGTTCTTC. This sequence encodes CASSLESLGEQFF.